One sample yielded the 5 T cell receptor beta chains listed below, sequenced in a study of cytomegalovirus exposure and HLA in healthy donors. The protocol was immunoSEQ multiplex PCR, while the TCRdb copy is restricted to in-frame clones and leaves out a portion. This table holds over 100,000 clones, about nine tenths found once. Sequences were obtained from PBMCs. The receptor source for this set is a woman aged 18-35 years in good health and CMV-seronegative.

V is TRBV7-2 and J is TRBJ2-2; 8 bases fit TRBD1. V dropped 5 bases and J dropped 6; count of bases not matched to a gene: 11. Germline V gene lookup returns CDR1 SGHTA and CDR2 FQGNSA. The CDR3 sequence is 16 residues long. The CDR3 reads CASSIRTGPQPGELFF. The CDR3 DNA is TGTGCCAGCAGCATACGGACAGGGCCACAACCCGGGGAGCTGTTTTTT.

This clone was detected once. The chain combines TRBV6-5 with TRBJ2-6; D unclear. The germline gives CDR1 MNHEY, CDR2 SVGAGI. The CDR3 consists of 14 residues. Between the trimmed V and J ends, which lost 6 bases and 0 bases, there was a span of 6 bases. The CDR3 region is CASRVLSGANVLTF. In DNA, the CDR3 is TGTGCCAGCAGGGTACTCTCTGGGGCCAACGTCCTGACTTTC.

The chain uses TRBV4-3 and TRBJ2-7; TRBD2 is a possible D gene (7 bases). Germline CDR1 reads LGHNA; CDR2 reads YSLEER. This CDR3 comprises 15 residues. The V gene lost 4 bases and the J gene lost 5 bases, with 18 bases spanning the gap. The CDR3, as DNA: TGCGCCAGCAGCCGGCAAGGGGGGGCGGCGGACGAGCAGTACTTC. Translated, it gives CASSRQGGAADEQYF.

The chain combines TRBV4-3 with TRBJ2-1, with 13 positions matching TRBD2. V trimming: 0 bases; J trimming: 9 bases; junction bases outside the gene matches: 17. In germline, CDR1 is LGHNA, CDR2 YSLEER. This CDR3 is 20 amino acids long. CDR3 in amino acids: CASSQEAAYQGLAGVAEQFF. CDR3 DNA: TGCGCCAGCAGCCAAGAAGCAGCCTACCAAGGACTAGCGGGAGTTGCTGAGCAGTTCTTC.

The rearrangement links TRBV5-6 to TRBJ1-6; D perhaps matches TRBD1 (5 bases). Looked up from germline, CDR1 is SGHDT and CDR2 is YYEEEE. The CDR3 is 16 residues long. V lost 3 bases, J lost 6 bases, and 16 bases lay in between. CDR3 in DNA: TGTGCCAGCAGCTCCACCAGGGTTTTGGGTAATTCACCCCTCCACTTT. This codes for CASSSTRVLGNSPLHF.